This passage covers 13 T cell receptor beta chains from one sample sequenced in a study of cytomegalovirus exposure and HLA in healthy donors. 60 Vbeta and 13 Jbeta primers were used in PCR. Data came from immunoSEQ multiplex PCR; TCRdb stores just in-frame clones and leaves some out. The table has about 160,000 clones, under 80% seen once. Sequencing used PBMCs. Receptor source: a woman in her thirties in good health and CMV-seronegative.

As DNA, the CDR3 is TGTGCCAGCAGCGTGGGACAGGGGGGAAGTAAATATGCCCAGTTCTTC. Protein sequence: CASSVGQGGSKYAQFF. The chain employs TRBV7-9 and TRBJ2-1; TRBD1 matches at 11 bases. The trim removed 5 bases at V and 13 bases at J, leaving 16 bases unmatched. Germline CDR1 and CDR2: SEHNR and FQNEAQ (reference sequence). The CDR3 spans 16 residues.

This clone occurred once. The chain employs TRBV30 and TRBJ1-2, with 9 bases fitting TRBD1. This CDR3 region has 13 residues. Germline CDR1 and CDR2: GTSNPN and SVGIG (reference sequence). Germline trimming cut 2 bases from V and 8 bases from J; bases unmatched to any gene: 6. CDR3 DNA sequence: TGTGCCTGGAGTACGGGACAGGGTGGCGGCTACACCTTC. Its protein is CAWSTGQGGGYTF.

The chain carries TRBV4-2 and TRBJ2-1; 10 bases map to TRBD1. CDR3 size: 16 residues. The J segment lost 8 bases and the V segment lost 1 base, leaving 8 bases of the junction unmatched. The V gene's germline CDR1 is LGHNA and CDR2 YNFKEQ. The CDR3 spells CASSQATRDRGDEQFF. CDR3 in DNA: TGTGCCAGCAGCCAAGCTACCCGGGACAGGGGCGATGAGCAGTTCTTC.

This clone was seen more than once but under ten times. The genes are TRBV7-2 and TRBJ2-3; a possible D gene is TRBD2 (6 bases). The CDR3 runs 19 residues. CDR1 and CDR2 (germline): SGHTA, FQGNSA. Trimming cost V 3 bases and J 0 bases, with 22 bases left between them. CDR3 protein: CASSLRRLVADTSTDTQYF. CDR3 coding DNA: TGTGCCAGCAGCTTGCGGCGCCTGGTAGCGGATACGAGCACAGATACGCAGTATTTT.

The chain uses TRBV5-4 and TRBJ2-5; D gene ambiguous. CDR1 and CDR2 from the germline V gene are SGHNT and YYREEE (reference sequence). This CDR3 comprises 12 residues. Trimming pared 2 bases from V and 2 bases from J, leaving 4 bases between. The CDR3 sequence is CASSFLQETQYF. CDR3 sequence (DNA): TGTGCCAGCAGCTTCCTGCAAGAGACCCAGTACTTC.

The J gene is TRBJ2-4, the V gene TRBV5-4; 11 nucleotides agree with TRBD2. Germline CDR1 and CDR2: SGHNT and YYREEE (reference sequence). J gave up 0 bases and V 2 bases, and 7 bases lay outside the gene matches. CDR3 size: 18 residues. The CDR3 DNA follows: TGTGCCAGCAGCTTAACCCTAGCGGGGGGTCTAGCCAAAAACATTCAGTACTTC. Translating gives CASSLTLAGGLAKNIQYF.

The rearrangement joins TRBV7-9 to TRBJ1-4; 9 bases map to TRBD1. After removal of 2 bases from V and 7 bases from J, the junction contained 2 bases not matched to a gene. The CDR3 has 14 residues. Per the germline V gene, CDR1 is SEHNR and CDR2 is FQNEAQ (reference sequence). The CDR3 region is CASSLRTGVEKLFF. The CDR3, as DNA: TGTGCCAGCAGCTTAAGGACAGGGGTTGAAAAACTGTTTTTT. Using reference TRBV7-9 and TRBJ1-4 for the parts outside the CDR3, the full variable domain is DTGVSQNPRHKITKRGQNVTFRCDPISEHNRLYWYRQTLGQGPEFLTYFQNEAQLEKSRLLSDRFSAERPKGSFSTLEIQRTEQGDSAMYLCASSLRTGVEKLFFGSGTQLSVL.

V is TRBV30 and J is TRBJ2-5; maybe TRBD2 (6 bases). Trimming took 5 bases from V and 5 from J, leaving 15 bases between them. Germline values: CDR1 GTSNPN, CDR2 SVGIG (reference sequence). The CDR3 covers 13 residues. The DNA of the CDR3 is TGTGCCTGGGGGGGGACGGGTGCGGAGACCCAGTACTTC. This codes for CAWGGTGAETQYF.

This chain uses TRBV5-1 with TRBJ2-5; tentative D call: TRBD1 (6 bases). V was trimmed by 4 bases and J by 3 bases, leaving 28 bases between them. Germline V gives CDR1 SGHRS, CDR2 YFSETQ. The CDR3 is 19 residues long. This CDR3 reads CASSMYRDTGRGDKETQYF. DNA for the CDR3: TGCGCCAGCAGCATGTACCGGGACACCGGTCGAGGGGACAAAGAGACCCAGTACTTC.

This clone was counted a single time. CDR3 DNA: TGTGCCAGCAGGTCGGCAGGGGGCGCGTCCGGGGCCAACGTCCTGACTTTC. Amino acids: CASRSAGGASGANVLTF. J is TRBJ2-6 and V is TRBV28, with 8 bases matching TRBD1. CDR1 and CDR2 from the germline V gene are MDHEN and SYDVKM. This CDR3 comprises 17 residues. V lost 6 bases and J lost 4; bases outside the gene matches: 11.

The rearrangement uses TRBV7-9 and TRBJ1-1; TRBD1 agrees at 8 bases. CDR1 and CDR2 (germline): SEHNR, FQNEAQ (reference sequence). The CDR3 loop spans 13 amino acids. The J segment lost 3 bases and the V segment lost 5 bases, leaving 2 bases of the junction unmatched. The CDR3 bases are TGTGCCAGCAGCCGGGGACAGGACACTGAAGCTTTCTTT. It specifies CASSRGQDTEAFF.

In regard to this clone: The same CDR3 arises from other DNA sequences in this sample as well. V is TRBV6-4 and J is TRBJ1-1, with a tentative D call TRBD1 (5 bases). V lost 8 bases and J lost 0, with 10 bases in between. The CDR3 length is 13 residues. The germline V gene encodes CDR1 MRHNA and CDR2 SNTAGT. CDR3 amino acids: CASSREMNTEAFF. CDR3 DNA sequence: TGTGCCAGCTCCAGGGAAATGAACACTGAAGCTTTCTTT.

The gene calls are TRBV7-9 and TRBJ2-6, with D possibly matching TRBD1 (5 bases). The CDR3 contains 18 residues. Germline V gene sequence: CDR1 SEHNR, CDR2 FQNEAQ (reference sequence). Trimming cost V 7 bases and J 4 bases, with 23 bases left between them. Written as DNA, the CDR3 is TGTGCCAGCACCCCTAGAAAGGGGCGCGCAGAAGGGGCCAACGTCCTGACTTTC. The encoded protein is CASTPRKGRAEGANVLTF.